This T cell receptor beta chain is drawn from a study of molecular identifiers for immune sequencing clone quantification. This clonotype has just a few counts. The antigen is undetermined. The CDR3 runs 15 residues. V gave up 8 bases and J gave up 2 bases, with 17 bases separating them. The germline V gene has CDR1 MDHEN and CDR2 SYDVKM. The use of previously described methods and listed TCR primers produced the bulk TCR libraries. MiXCR, applied by TCRdb to the PCR reads, yields one record per CDR3 protein. The data hold under 800,000 distinct CDR3 sequences, with approximately 24% observed a single time. Study results and limitations: Same-barcode identical TCR molecules could make highly expanded clones look smaller than they are. Spiked Jurkat TCR RNA originating from one cell could reportedly be identified amid about a million naive cells.

The clonotype was recovered from a human donor in good health. Some libraries in this study had Jurkat cell RNA spiked in. Sequencing was performed on naive CD8+ T cells from blood, with Jurkat cell RNA spiked in. The subset: FACS-sorted CD8+CD4-CCR7+CD45RA+ naive T cells. The rearrangement links TRBV28 to TRBJ2-3; D perhaps matches TRBD1 (6 bases). The CDR3 coding sequence is TGTGCCAGCGCCATCGTTGGGGGACACACAGATACGCAGTATTTT. Its protein is CASAIVGGHTDTQYF.